What follows is one T cell receptor beta chain and its context. TCRdb re-derived calls from the reads in MiXCR, one entry per CDR3 protein. Counted here are hundreds of thousands of distinct CDR3 sequences, over 7.5% occurring once; the ten biggest clones make up around 4.5%. V was pared by 5 bases and J by 3 bases, with 18 bases of the junction left unmatched. The CDR3 has 20 residues. These data come from a study of T cell repertoires in cytomegalovirus infection. Study information: From public TCR beta signatures came an indication of both CMV infection and matching HLA type.

Sequencing was done on a sample of PBMCs. The chain links TRBV12-3 or TRBV12-4 to TRBJ1-6; 8 bases are a match to TRBD1. The source of this sequence is a human donor in good health (CMV status not recorded). Some clones in this sample may be carry-over from other donors' samples. This chain's CDR3 is CASSVTGVGIPISYNSPLHF. The CDR3 coding sequence is TGTGCCAGCAGTGTGACAGGGGTAGGCATCCCAATCAGCTATAATTCACCCCTCCACTTT.